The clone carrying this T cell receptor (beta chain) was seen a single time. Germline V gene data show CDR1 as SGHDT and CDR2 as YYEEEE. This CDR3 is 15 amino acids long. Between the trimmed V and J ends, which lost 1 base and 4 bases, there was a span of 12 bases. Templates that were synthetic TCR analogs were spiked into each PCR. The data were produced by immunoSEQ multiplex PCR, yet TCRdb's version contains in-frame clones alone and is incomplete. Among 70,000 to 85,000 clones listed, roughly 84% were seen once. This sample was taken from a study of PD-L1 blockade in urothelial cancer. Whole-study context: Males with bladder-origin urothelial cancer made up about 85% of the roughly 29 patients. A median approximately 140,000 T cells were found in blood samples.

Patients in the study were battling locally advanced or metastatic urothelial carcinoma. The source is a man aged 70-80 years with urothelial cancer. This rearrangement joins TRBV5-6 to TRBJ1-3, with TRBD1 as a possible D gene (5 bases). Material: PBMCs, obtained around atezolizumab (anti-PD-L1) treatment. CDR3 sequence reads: CASSLPGSAGNTIYF. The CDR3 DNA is TGTGCCAGCAGCTTGCCAGGGTCAGCGGGAAACACCATATATTTT.